This paragraph covers one T cell receptor beta chain sequence. This sample was included in a study of T cell responses to AZD1222 COVID-19 vaccine. CDR1 and CDR2 from the germline V gene are LNHDA and SQIVND (reference sequence). V was clipped by 6 bases and J by 1 base; unmatched bases: 6. The CDR3 totals 14 residues. Method: immunoSEQ multiplex PCR; TCRdb's copy keeps in-frame clones and lacks some. The sample contains around 180,000 clones, around 87% of which appear only once. This rearrangement joins TRBV19 to TRBJ2-7; 7 bases fit TRBD1. The sample in question was peripheral blood, obtained on day 0 of AZD1222 vaccination. This clonotype was obtained from an adult in good health. The CDR3 nucleotides are TGTGCCAGTAGGAGGACAGGTGGATCCTACGAGCAGTACGTC. Amino acid sequence: CASRRTGGSYEQYV.